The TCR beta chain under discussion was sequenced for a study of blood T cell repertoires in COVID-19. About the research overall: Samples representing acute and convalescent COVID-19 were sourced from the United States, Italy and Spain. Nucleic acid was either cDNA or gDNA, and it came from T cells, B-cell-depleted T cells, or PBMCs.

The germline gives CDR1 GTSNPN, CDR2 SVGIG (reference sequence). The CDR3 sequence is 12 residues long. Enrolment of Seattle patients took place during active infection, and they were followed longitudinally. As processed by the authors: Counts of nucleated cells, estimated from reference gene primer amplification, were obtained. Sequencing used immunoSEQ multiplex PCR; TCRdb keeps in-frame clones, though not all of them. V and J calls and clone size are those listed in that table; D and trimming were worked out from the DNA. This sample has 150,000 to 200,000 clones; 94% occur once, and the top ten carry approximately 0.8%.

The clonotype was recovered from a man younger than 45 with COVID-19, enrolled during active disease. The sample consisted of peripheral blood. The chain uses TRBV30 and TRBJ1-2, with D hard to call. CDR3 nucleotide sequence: TGTGCTGAGACAACTAGTGGCTATGGCTACACCTTC. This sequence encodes CAETTSGYGYTF.